The sample holds many counts of the clone carrying this T cell receptor beta chain. Trimming stripped 2 bases from V and 5 bases from J, with 8 bases between. CDR1 and CDR2 from the germline V gene are SGHNT and YYREEE (reference sequence). The CDR3 loop spans 13 amino acids. TCRdb used MiXCR to reprocess the PCR reads, holding one entry per CDR3 protein. The top ten clones hold about 0.8% of a sample with some 680,000 distinct CDR3 sequences, about 25% of them seen once. This record comes from a study of molecular identifiers for immune sequencing clone quantification. V usage is TRBV5-4 and J usage is TRBJ2-4; D not certain. Sequencing input: naive CD8+ T cells from blood, with Jurkat cell RNA spiked in. Specified subset: FACS-sorted CD8+CD4-CCR7+CD45RA+ naive T cells. This sequence was found in a human donor in good health. Some libraries in this study had Jurkat cell RNA spiked in. The CDR3 DNA reads as TGTGCCAGCAGCTTATCCGGAGAAAACATTCAGTACTTC. This encodes CASSLSGENIQYF.